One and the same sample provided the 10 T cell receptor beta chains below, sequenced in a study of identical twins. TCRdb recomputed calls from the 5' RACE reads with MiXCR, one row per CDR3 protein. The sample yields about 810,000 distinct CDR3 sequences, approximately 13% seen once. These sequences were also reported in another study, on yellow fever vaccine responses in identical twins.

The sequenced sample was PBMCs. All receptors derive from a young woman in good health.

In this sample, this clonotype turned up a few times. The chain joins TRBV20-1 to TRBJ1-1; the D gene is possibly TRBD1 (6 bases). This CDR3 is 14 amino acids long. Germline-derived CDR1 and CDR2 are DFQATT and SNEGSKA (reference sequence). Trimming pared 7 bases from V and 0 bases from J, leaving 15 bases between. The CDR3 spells CSGPNRVMNTEAFF. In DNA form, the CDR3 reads TGCAGTGGGCCGAACAGGGTAATGAACACTGAAGCTTTCTTT.

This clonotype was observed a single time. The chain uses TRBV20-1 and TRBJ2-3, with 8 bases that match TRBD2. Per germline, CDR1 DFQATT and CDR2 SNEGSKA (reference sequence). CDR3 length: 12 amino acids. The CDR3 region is CTAVAGPDTQYF. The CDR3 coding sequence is TGCACTGCGGTAGCGGGGCCAGATACGCAGTATTTT.

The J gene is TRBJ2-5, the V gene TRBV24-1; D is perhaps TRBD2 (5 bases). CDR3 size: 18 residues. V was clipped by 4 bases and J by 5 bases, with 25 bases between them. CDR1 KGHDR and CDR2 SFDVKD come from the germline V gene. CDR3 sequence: CATSDSTLGSGTGETQYF. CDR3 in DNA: TGTGCCACCAGTGACTCAACCCTAGGGTCAGGTACGGGGGAGACCCAGTACTTC.

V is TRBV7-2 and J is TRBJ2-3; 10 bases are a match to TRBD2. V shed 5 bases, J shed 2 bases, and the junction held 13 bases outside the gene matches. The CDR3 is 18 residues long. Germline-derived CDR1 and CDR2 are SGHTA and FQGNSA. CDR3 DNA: TGTGCCAGCAGCATAGGCGCTAGCGGGGGTCCCCTCACAGATACGCAGTATTTT. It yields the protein CASSIGASGGPLTDTQYF.

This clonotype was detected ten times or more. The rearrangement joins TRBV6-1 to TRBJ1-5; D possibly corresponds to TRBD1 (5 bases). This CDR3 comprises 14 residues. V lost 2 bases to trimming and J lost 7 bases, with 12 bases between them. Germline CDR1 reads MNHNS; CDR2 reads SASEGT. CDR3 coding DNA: TGTGCCAGCAGTGAATCTCTGGGGGGACAGCCCCAGCATTTT. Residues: CASSESLGGQPQHF.

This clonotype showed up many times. In DNA form, the CDR3 reads TGCGCCAGCAGCGACAACCAAGAGACCCAGTACTTC. Its protein is CASSDNQETQYF. The chain employs TRBV5-1 and TRBJ2-5; no reliable D call. From germline, CDR1 is SGHRS and CDR2 YFSETQ. This CDR3 has 12 amino acids. V lost 4 bases and J lost 0, with 4 bases in between. Drawing the rest from reference TRBV5-1 and TRBJ2-5, the complete variable domain is KAGVTQTPRYLIKTRGQQVTLSCSPISGHRSVSWYQQTPGQGLQFLFEYFSETQRNKGNFPGRFSGRQFSNSRSEMNVSTLELGDSALYLCASSDNQETQYFGPGTRLLVL.

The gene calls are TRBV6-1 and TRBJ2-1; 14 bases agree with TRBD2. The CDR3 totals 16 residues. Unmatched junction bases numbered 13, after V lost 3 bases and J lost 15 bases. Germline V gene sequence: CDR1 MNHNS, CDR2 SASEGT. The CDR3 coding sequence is TGTGCCAGCAGTGAGGAAGCCGGGACTAGCGGGAGAGTTCGGTTCTTC. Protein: CASSEEAGTSGRVRFF.

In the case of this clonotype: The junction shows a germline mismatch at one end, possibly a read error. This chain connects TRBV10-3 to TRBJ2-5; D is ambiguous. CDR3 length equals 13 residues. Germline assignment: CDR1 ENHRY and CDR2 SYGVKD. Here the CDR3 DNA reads TGTGCCGTCAGTCTCGGTACCGAAGAGACCCAGTACTTC. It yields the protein CAVSLGTEETQYF.

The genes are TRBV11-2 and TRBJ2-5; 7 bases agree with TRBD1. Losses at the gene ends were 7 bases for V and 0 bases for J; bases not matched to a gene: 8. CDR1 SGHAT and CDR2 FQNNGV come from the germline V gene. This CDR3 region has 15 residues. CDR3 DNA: TGTGCCAGCACCAAAAGGGGGCTATACCAAGAGACCCAGTACTTC. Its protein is CASTKRGLYQETQYF.

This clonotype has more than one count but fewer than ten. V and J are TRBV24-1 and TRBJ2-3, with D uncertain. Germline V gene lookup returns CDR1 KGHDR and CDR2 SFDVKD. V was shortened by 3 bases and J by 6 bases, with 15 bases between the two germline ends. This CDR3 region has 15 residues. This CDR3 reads CATSDVTTQSDTQYF. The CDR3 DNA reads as TGTGCCACCAGTGATGTCACGACCCAATCGGATACGCAGTATTTT.